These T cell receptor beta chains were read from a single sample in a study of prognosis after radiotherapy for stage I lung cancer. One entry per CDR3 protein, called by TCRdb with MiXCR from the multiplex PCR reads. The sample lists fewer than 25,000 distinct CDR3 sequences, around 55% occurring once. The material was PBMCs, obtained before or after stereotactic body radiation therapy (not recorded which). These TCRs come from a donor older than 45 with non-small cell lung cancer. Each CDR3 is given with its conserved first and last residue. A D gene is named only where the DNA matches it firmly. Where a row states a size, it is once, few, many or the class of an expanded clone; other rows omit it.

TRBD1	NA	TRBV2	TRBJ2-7	TGTGCCACCATGAGGGGAGCAGGGGGTTTGCAGTACTTC	CATMRGAGGLQYF
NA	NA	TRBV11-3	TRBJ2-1	TGTGCCAGCACCAGCGGGTACAATGAGCAGTTCTTC	CASTSGYNEQFF
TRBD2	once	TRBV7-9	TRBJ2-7	TGTGCCAGCAGCTTAGGCGCGGGGACTAGCGGCTACGAGCAGTACTTC	CASSLGAGTSGYEQYF
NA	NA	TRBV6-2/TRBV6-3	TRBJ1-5	TGTGCCAGCAGTTACGGAAACAGGGAGCCCCAGCATTTT	CASSYGNREPQHF
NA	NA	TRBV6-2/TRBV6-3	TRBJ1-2	TGTGCCAGCAGTTACACCCCGGGAAGGGGGGACTATGGCTACACCTTC	CASSYTPGRGDYGYTF
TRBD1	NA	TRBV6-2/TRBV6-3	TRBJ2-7	TGTGCCAGCAGCACGGGGGTGACAGGGGTTTGGGAGCAGTACTTC	CASSTGVTGVWEQYF
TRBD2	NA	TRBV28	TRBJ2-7	TGTGCCAGCAGTTCCCACTTAACGGGACTAGAGGGAGGGCAGTACTTC	CASSSHLTGLEGGQYF
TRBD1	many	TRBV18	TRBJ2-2	TGTGCCAGCTCACCACAGACAGGGGAAACCGGGGAGCTGTTTTTT	CASSPQTGETGELFF
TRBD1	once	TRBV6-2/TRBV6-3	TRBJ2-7	TGTGCCAGCGGCAGACAGGGGGGCTCCTACGAGCAGTACTTC	CASGRQGGSYEQYF
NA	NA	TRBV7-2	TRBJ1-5	TGTGCCAGCAGCGCATCACTGGGAGGCAATCGGCCCCAACATTTT	CASSASLGGNRPQHF
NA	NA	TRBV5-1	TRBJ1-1	TGCGCCAGCAGCTTGGACAGAAACACTGAAGCTTTCTTT	CASSLDRNTEAFF
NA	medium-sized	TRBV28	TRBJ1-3	TGTGCCAGCAGTTTATTTCGAGTTAGCTCTGGAAACACCATATATTTT	CASSLFRVSSGNTIYF
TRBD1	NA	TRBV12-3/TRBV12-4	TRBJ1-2	TGTGCCAGCATTCTAGTACCAGGGGGACATGGCTACACCTTC	CASILVPGGHGYTF
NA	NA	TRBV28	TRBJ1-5	TGTGCCAGCAGTCTCCTAGGGGATAAGACCCAGCATTTT	CASSLLGDKTQHF
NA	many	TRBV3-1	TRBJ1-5	TGTGCCAGCAGCCCACGATTCGATCAGCCCCAGCATTTT	CASSPRFDQPQHF
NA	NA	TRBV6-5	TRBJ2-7	TGTGCCAGCAGTTACACCCGTGGTGGGATCTACGAGCAGTACTTC	CASSYTRGGIYEQYF
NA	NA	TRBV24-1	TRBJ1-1	TGTGCCACCAGTGACGGGTCTGAAGCTTTCTTT	CATSDGSEAFF
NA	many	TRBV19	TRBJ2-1	TGTGCCAGTAGCCCTGCGGGGTCCTACAATGAGCAGTTCTTC	CASSPAGSYNEQFF
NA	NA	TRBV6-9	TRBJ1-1	TGTGCCAGCAGTTCGGTGCCCACTGAAGCTTTCTTT	CASSSVPTEAFF
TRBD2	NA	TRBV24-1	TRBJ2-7	TGTGCCACCAGTGATTCTAGCGGGAGGTACGAGCAGTACTTC	CATSDSSGRYEQYF
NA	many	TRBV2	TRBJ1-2	TGTGCCAGCAGTGAGGAGGGATACTATGGCTACACCTTC	CASSEEGYYGYTF
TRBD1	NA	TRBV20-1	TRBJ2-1	TGCAGTGCCACGGGACAGGGATTAAAGAGCTCCTACAATGAGCAGTTCTTC	CSATGQGLKSSYNEQFF
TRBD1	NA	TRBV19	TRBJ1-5	TGTGCCAGTAGTATATACCCCCAGGGGGGCAATAAGCACCAGCATTTT	CASSIYPQGGNKHQHF
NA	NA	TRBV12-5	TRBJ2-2	TGTGCTAGTGGTTTGCCCTTTCTTCGGGCGTCAGGTCCGAACACCGGGGAGCTGTTTTTT	CASGLPFLRASGPNTGELFF
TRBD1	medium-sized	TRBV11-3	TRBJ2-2	TGTGCCAGCAGCAAACAGGGGGACACCGGGGAGCTGTTTTTT	CASSKQGDTGELFF
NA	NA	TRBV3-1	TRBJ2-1	TGTGCCAGCAGCCAAGTGGTGACAGGCCCTAATGAGCAGTTCTTC	CASSQVVTGPNEQFF
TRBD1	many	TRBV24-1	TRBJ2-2	TGTGCCACCAGTGATTTCGGGACAGCGAACACCGGGGAGCTGTTTTTT	CATSDFGTANTGELFF
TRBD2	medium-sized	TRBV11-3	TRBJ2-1	TGTGCCAGCACTGGGGACTATAGATATGAGCAGTTCTTC	CASTGDYRYEQFF
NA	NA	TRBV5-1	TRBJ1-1	TGCGCCAGCAGCTTGGAAGGAAAAGGAGCTTTCTTT	CASSLEGKGAFF
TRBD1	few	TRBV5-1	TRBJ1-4	TGCGCCAGCAGCCGGGCAGGGCTGACAGGGGGTGAAGAAAAACTGTTTTTT	CASSRAGLTGGEEKLFF
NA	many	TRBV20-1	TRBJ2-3	TGCGCAGGCAGGGGAATAACAGATACGCAGTATTTT	CAGRGITDTQYF
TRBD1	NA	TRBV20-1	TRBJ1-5	TGCAGTGCTACTTCCGGGACAGAACAGACCCATCATTTT	CSATSGTEQTHHF
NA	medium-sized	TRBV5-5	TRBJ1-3	TGTGCCAGCGCCCTCGAGGCCTCTGGAAACACCATATATTTT	CASALEASGNTIYF
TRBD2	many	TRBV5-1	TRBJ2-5	TGCGCCAGCAGCCCTCCTGGGACTAGCGGGGGAGAGACCCAGTACTTC	CASSPPGTSGGETQYF
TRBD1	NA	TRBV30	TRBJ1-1	TGTGCCTGGAGTGTAAGGTCTCGGGACAGGGGGCGGATGAACACTGAAGCTTTCTTT	CAWSVRSRDRGRMNTEAFF
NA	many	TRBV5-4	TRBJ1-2	TGTGCCAGCAGCTTCACGGGTTATGGCTACACCTTC	CASSFTGYGYTF
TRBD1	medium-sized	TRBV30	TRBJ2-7	TGTGCCTGGAGTGTTCCCCAGACAGGGCCCTACGAGCAGTACTTC	CAWSVPQTGPYEQYF
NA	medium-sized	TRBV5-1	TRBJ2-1	TGCGCCAGCAGCTTCGATGACTGGTATTACAATGAGCAGTTCTTC	CASSFDDWYYNEQFF
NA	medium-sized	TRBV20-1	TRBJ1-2	TGCAGTGCTCGGGACATTAACTATGGCTACACCTTC	CSARDINYGYTF
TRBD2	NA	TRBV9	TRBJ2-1	TGTGCCAGCAGCGTAGGCGCAAAGCCGGGACTAGCGAGCCAAAGGGAGCAGTTCTTC	CASSVGAKPGLASQREQFF
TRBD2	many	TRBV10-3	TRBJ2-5	TGTGCCATCAGTGAGCCCCGGCTAGCGGGGACCCAGTACTTC	CAISEPRLAGTQYF
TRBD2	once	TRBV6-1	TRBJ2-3	TGTGCCAGCAGTGAAGGCGGGAGGGCTCTAGATACGCAGTATTTT	CASSEGGRALDTQYF
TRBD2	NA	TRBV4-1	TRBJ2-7	TGCGCCAGCAGCCCGAGACTAGCTTCCTACGAGCAGTACTTC	CASSPRLASYEQYF
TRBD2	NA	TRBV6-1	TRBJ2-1	TGTGCCAGCCATACTAGCGGGAATTTGGGCAATGAGCAGTTCTTC	CASHTSGNLGNEQFF
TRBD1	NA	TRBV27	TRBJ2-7	TGTGCCAGCAACCATCGTCGGACAGGGCTCTACGAGCAGTACTTC	CASNHRRTGLYEQYF
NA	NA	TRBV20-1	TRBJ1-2	TGCAGTGCTACCCCAGTTCCGACAGCCTATGGCTACACCTTC	CSATPVPTAYGYTF
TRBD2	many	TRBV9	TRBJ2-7	TGTGCCAGCAGCGTAGGAGGACTAGCGGGATCCTACGAGCAGTACTTC	CASSVGGLAGSYEQYF
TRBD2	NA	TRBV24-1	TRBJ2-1	TGTGCCGCCAGTCAGACTAGCGCATACAATGAGCAGTTCTTC	CAASQTSAYNEQFF
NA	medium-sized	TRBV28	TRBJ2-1	TGTGCCAGCAGTTTATGGGCCACCCAGGGTGAGCAGTTCTTC	CASSLWATQGEQFF
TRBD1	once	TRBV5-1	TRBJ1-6	TGCGCCAGCAGACCCTCGGACAGGGTAGGATCACCCCTCCACTTT	CASRPSDRVGSPLHF
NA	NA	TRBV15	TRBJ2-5	TGTGTCACCAGCAGAGATTTTGCTCAAGAGACCCAGTACTTC	CVTSRDFAQETQYF
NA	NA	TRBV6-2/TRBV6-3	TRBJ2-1	TGTGCCAGCAGAAGCGGCACAGGCTTTTTGGGGCAGTTCTTC	CASRSGTGFLGQFF
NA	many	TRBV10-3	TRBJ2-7	TGTGCCGCGTCCGGGACGGTCGTCGACGAGCAGTACTTC	CAASGTVVDEQYF
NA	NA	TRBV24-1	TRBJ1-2	TGTGCCACCAGTGAGAGCCAGAACTATGGCTACACCTTC	CATSESQNYGYTF
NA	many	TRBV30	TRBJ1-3	TGTGCCTGGAGTACATGGGGGGGCAACTCTGGAAACACCATATATTTT	CAWSTWGGNSGNTIYF
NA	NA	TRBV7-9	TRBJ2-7	TGTGCCAGCACCGAAGGACTGGGCGAGCAGTACTTC	CASTEGLGEQYF
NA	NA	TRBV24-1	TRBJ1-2	TGTGCCACCAGCTCGGGCGTGGGCTATGGCTACACCTTC	CATSSGVGYGYTF